Each of the 15 T cell receptor delta chains below was sequenced from the same sample in a study of γδ T cells in repeated Plasmodium falciparum infection. Bulk repertoires came from Vgamma9/Vdelta2+ or Vdelta2-negative gammadelta T cells flow-sorted from PBMC. TCRdb reapplied CATT to the multiplex PCR reads. Of 90,000 or so delta-chain clones detected, approximately 0.92% appear once; the ten largest clones hold 9.5% to 10%. Sequenced sample: gamma-delta T cells from blood. The source is a pool of human donors (malaria-infected and uninfected, not separated).

This clone was detected many times. Just one base apart from a much larger clone, this may be a read error. In the same sample, other DNA sequences code for this CDR3. The rearrangement joins TRDV2 to TRDJ1, with TRDD3 matching over 13 bases. Trimming cost V 7 bases and J 0 bases; bases outside gene matches: 10. CDR3 length: 17 residues. Germline assignment: CDR1 GEAIGNYY and CDR2 EKD. The CDR3 is CACDVLGDTRYTDKLIF. The DNA of the CDR3 is TGTGCCTGCGACGTACTGGGGGATACGCGGTACACCGATAAACTCATCTTT.

On this clone itself: With a far larger clone one base away, a read error is the likely cause. Other DNA sequences within the sample encode an identical CDR3. Here the CDR3 reads CALGELPWGIAIAKIIF. DNA of the CDR3: TGTGCTCTTGGGGAACTCCCGTGGGGGATAGCAATCGCAAAAATAATCTTT. The J gene is TRDJ1, the V gene TRDV1; 9 bases align to TRDD3. V was clipped by 0 bases and J by 14 bases; unmatched bases: 19. The CDR3 has 17 amino acids. Germline V lookup: CDR1 TSWWSYY, CDR2 QGS.

About this clone: This sequence is one base from a far larger clone and is likely a read error. The sample contains more than one DNA sequence encoding this CDR3. The genes are TRDV2 and TRDJ1, with D unclear. TCRdb supplies no J gene; here it was assigned by aligning the nucleotide sequence to germline. The V end was cut by 0 bases, the J end by 0 bases, with 13 bases between. The CDR3 spans 16 residues. Germline assignment: CDR1 GEAIGNYY and CDR2 EKD. The DNA of the CDR3 is TGTGCCTGTGACACCGTCACACCGGGTTACACCGATAAACTCATCTTT. It translates to CACDTVTPGYTDKLIF.

Turning to this clone: TCRdb attributes to this sequence the protein of a much larger clone, which differs from the DNA translation at residue 17; a read error is likely, and the protein displayed is translated from the DNA. This chain links TRDV1 with TRDJ1; 10 nucleotides agree with TRDD3. Germline-derived CDR1 and CDR2 are TSWWSYY and QGS. The CDR3 is 19 amino acids. The CDR3: CALGERHLGDISGTDKHIF. The CDR3 nucleotides read TGTGCTCTTGGGGAACGTCACCTGGGGGATATAAGCGGCACCGATAAACACATCTTT.

Turning to this clone: The TCRdb protein, from a much larger clone, departs from this DNA's translation at residue 10, likely by read error; the protein shown derives from the DNA. The V segment is TRDV1, and no J call was made. Looked up from germline, CDR1 is TSWWSYY and CDR2 is QGS. The CDR3 contains 12 residues. The CDR3 nucleotides read TGTGCTCTTGGGGAACCCCCTTTGACACCCATCTTT. The encoded protein is CALGEPPLTPIF.

This clone occurred a few times. A far larger clone is only one base removed, so a read error is likely. Other DNA sequences in the sample encode the same CDR3. This chain uses TRDV1 with TRDJ1, with TRDD3 as a possible D gene (8 bases). TCRdb gives no J gene; it was assigned here by matching the DNA to germline. There are 18 residues in the CDR3. Germline V CDR1 and CDR2: TSWWSYY, QGS. The CDR3 bases are TGTGCCCTTGGGAAGGCCTTCCTCCGTACTGGGGGTTTCGATAAACTCATCTTT. As protein: CALGKAFLRTGGFDKLIF.

A remark on this clone: A far more abundant clone sits one base away, making this likely a read error. Within the sample, other DNA sequences also encode this same CDR3. The chain carries TRDV1 and TRDJ1; 9 bases agree with TRDD3. TCRdb supplies no J gene; here it was assigned by aligning the nucleotide sequence to germline. CDR3 length: 18 amino acids. J gave up 5 bases and V 2 bases, and 15 bases lay outside the gene matches. Germline CDR1 and CDR2: TSWWSYY and QGS. CDR3 nucleotide sequence: TGTGCTCTTGGGGAATTCGCCTGGGGGATGAAGACGACTGATAAACTCATCTTT. This codes for CALGEFAWGMKTTDKLIF.

Only a few counts were recorded for this clone. TCRdb shows a much larger clone's protein in place of this DNA's translation, and the two differ at residue 9, likely through a read error; the protein shown is translated from the DNA. The CDR3 is CACDTVGDVLALTAQLFF. CDR3 nucleotides: TGTGCCTGTGACACCGTGGGGGATGTCTTAGCTTTGACAGCACAACTCTTCTTT. The V and J genes are TRDV2 and TRDJ2, with 8 bases that match TRDD3. Here the J gene came from matching the DNA to germline, since TCRdb omits it. The CDR3 extends over 18 amino acids. With 0 bases clipped from V and 0 bases from J, the junction kept 8 bases outside the gene matches. The germline V gene encodes CDR1 GEAIGNYY and CDR2 EKD.

Many counts were recorded for this clone. TCRdb records a much larger clone's protein for this DNA, with a difference at residue 15 that likely arises from a read error; the protein given is the translation of the DNA. V and J are TRDV2 and TRDJ1; TRDD3 matches at 8 bases. This CDR3 has 18 residues. Germline CDR1 reads GEAIGNYY; CDR2 reads EKD. CDR3 in amino acids: CACDTVALGARYTDELIF. In nucleotides, the CDR3 is TGTGCCTGTGACACCGTCGCACTGGGGGCCCGGTACACCGATGAACTCATCTTT.

This clone was counted only a few times. TCRdb lists the protein of a much larger clone for this DNA, which differs at residue 6, so this is likely a read error; the protein given here is translated from the DNA itself. The chain combines TRDV2 with TRDJ1; D not resolved. The J gene comes from matching the DNA to germline here; TCRdb lacks it. Trimming removed 3 bases at V and 2 bases at J, with 15 bases between. Germline CDR1 and CDR2: GEAIGNYY and EKD. The CDR3 is 15 residues long. This chain's CDR3 is CACDLRVRTTDKLIF. DNA of the CDR3: TGTGCCTGTGACCTTCGCGTACGTACTACCGATAAACTCATCTTT.

Worth noting for this clone: This DNA translates differently at residue 11 from the TCRdb protein, which is that of a much larger clone; a read error is likely, and the protein shown is the DNA's own translation. V and J are TRDV1 and TRDJ1, with D possibly TRDD3 on 5 matching bases. The CDR3 consists of 26 residues. Trimming took 3 bases from V and 3 from J, leaving 47 bases between them. CDR1 and CDR2 from the germline V gene are TSWWSYY and QGS. The chain's CDR3 is CALGDGPPPAPPVTGRHVLIADKLIF. DNA of the CDR3: TGTGCTCTTGGGGATGGCCCTCCCCCGGCCCCACCGGTTACTGGACGCCACGTACTGATCGCCGATAAACTCATCTTT.

Comments on this clone: A read error likely explains why the TCRdb protein, taken from a much larger clone, differs from this DNA's translation at residue 23; the protein shown is translated from the DNA. Other DNA sequences in the sample encode the same CDR3. No J gene was named, though the V gene is TRDV1; the table's D call, TRDD3, has no DNA check behind it. The CDR3 extends over 24 amino acids. The germline V gene has CDR1 TSWWSYY and CDR2 QGS. The CDR3 nucleotides read TGTGCTCTTGGGGCTAACCAAGGGGGCCCTGGGGGGAGAATTAAGCTAAAGTACACCGATAAACTCACCTTT. Translation: CALGANQGGPGGRIKLKYTDKLTF.

To note about this clone: This DNA's translation and the protein TCRdb lists, from a much larger clone, do not match at residue 14, likely due to a read error; the protein shown is translated from the DNA. This rearrangement joins TRDV1 to TRDJ1; unclear D gene. From germline, CDR1 is TSWWSYY and CDR2 QGS. The CDR3 spans 18 residues. DNA of the CDR3: TGTGCTCTTGGGGGCTGGCCTCCGATTAGGCACTACACCAATAAACTCATCTTT. It encodes CALGGWPPIRHYTNKLIF.

With regard to this clone: It is likely a read error: a sequence one base away is far more abundant. Other DNA sequences of this sample code for an identical CDR3. The rearrangement links TRDV2 to TRDJ1, with D uncertain. The J gene, not given by TCRdb, was assigned here from a germline match of the nucleotide sequence. The V end was cut by 3 bases, the J end by 0 bases, with 22 bases between. The germline V gene has CDR1 GEAIGNYY and CDR2 EKD. This CDR3 has 18 residues. The CDR3 nucleotides read TGTGCCTGTGACTCCTTACTCACACGTACACTTGACACCGATAAACTCATCTTT. The encoded protein is CACDSLLTRTLDTDKLIF.

This clone occurred many times. The rearrangement joins TRDV1 to TRDJ1; D may be TRDD2 (5 bases). As TCRdb names no J gene, one was assigned here on the basis of a DNA match to germline. The CDR3 is 16 amino acids. V gave up 0 bases and J gave up 1 base, with 12 bases separating them. Germline loops: CDR1 TSWWSYY, CDR2 QGS. CDR3 nucleotides: TGTGCTCTTGGGGAACTCCCCACCTTCTCCACCGATAAACTCATCTTT. The encoded protein is CALGELPTFSTDKLIF.